These T cell receptor beta chains were read from a single sample in a study of blood T cells in healthy people across ages. TCRdb re-derived calls from the 5' RACE reads in MiXCR, one entry per CDR3 protein. This table holds roughly 2 million distinct CDR3 sequences, roughly 52% found once. The material sequenced was blood. These receptors were taken from a woman aged 40 to 55 in good health. CDR3s include the opening cysteine and the closing phenylalanine or tryptophan. D genes are given only for firm matches. Clone size is stated in some rows and not others, as once, few, many or a class when expanded.

j_call v_call d_call clone_size cdr3_nt cdr3_aa
TRBJ1-6 TRBV4-2 . . TGTGCCAGCGGCCATTCCGGGCCTGGGGTGCCAAATTCACCCCTCCACTTT CASGHSGPGVPNSPLHF
TRBJ2-7 TRBV7-2 TRBD1 . TGTGCCAGCAGCACCAACAGGGGCGAGCAGTACTTC CASSTNRGEQYF
TRBJ2-7 TRBV4-1 TRBD2 . TGCGCCAGCAGCCCTTTGGTGGGGGGACTACTTTACGAGCAGTACTTC CASSPLVGGLLYEQYF
TRBJ1-2 TRBV6-6 . . TGTGCCAGCTTGGAGGCGGTTAACTATGGCTACACCTTC CASLEAVNYGYTF
TRBJ2-7 TRBV11-2 TRBD1 few TGTGCCAGCAGCTTAGGACAGGGGGGGCACTACGAGCAGTACTTC CASSLGQGGHYEQYF
TRBJ2-5 TRBV28 . . TGTGCCAGCGGCACCAGGCGCCAAGAGACCCAGTACTTC CASGTRRQETQYF
TRBJ2-7 TRBV24-1 . . TGTGCCACCAGTGAGAGGGGTGTTGGCTCCTACGAGCAGTACTTC CATSERGVGSYEQYF
TRBJ1-2 TRBV27 TRBD1 . TGTGCCAGCAGATGTAAGACAGGGGGGTCCTATGGCTACACCTTC CASRCKTGGSYGYTF
TRBJ2-1 TRBV7-2 TRBD2 . TGTGCCAGCAGCTGGAGGGGCGGGGGGGCCGGAAATGAGCAGTTCTTC CASSWRGGGAGNEQFF
TRBJ1-5 TRBV7-2 . few TGTGCCAGCAGCTTAATGGCAGTCGCCCAGCCCCAGCATTTT CASSLMAVAQPQHF
TRBJ1-6 TRBV28 . . TGTGCCAGCAGTTTGGGAGACAGTAGGAATTCACCCCTCCACTTT CASSLGDSRNSPLHF
TRBJ2-7 TRBV6-2/TRBV6-3 . . TGTGCCAGCAGTTCCCAGGGGTTCTCCTACGAGCAGTACTTC CASSSQGFSYEQYF
TRBJ1-6 TRBV6-5 . . TGTGCCAGCAGTTATAAAGCCCGGGGCCAGAATAATTCACCCCTCCACTTT CASSYKARGQNNSPLHF
TRBJ2-6 TRBV20-1 TRBD2 few TGCAGTGCTCGCCCACTCGGGGGGTCCTCTGGGGCCAACGTCCTGACTTTC CSARPLGGSSGANVLTF
TRBJ2-4 TRBV11-2 . . TGTGCCAGCAGCTTAGATCTTGACAAATCGTACTTC CASSLDLDKSYF
TRBJ2-5 TRBV2 TRBD1 . TGTGCCAGCAGTGAGGGACAGACCCAAGAGACCCAGTACTTC CASSEGQTQETQYF
TRBJ1-2 TRBV6-2/TRBV6-3 . . TGTGCCAGCAGTTACTATCCGGTCTCGACAGTTTATGGCTACACCTTC CASSYYPVSTVYGYTF
TRBJ2-1 TRBV7-2 TRBD2 . TGTGCCAGCAACCAACTAGCGGGGGGGCTTAGTGAGCAGTTCTTC CASNQLAGGLSEQFF
TRBJ2-3 TRBV27 . few TGTGCCAGCAGTTTATATTCCAGTTTTGGGGATACGCAGTATTTT CASSLYSSFGDTQYF
TRBJ2-5 TRBV7-2 TRBD2 . TGTGCCAGCAGCTTAGCAAGCGGGGGGCCTCAAGAGACCCAGTACTTC CASSLASGGPQETQYF